This T cell receptor (beta chain) was sequenced during a study of T cell responses to AZD1222 COVID-19 vaccine. A note on this clone: What it recognizes is unknown.

CDR3 length: 11 amino acids. CDR1 and CDR2 from the germline V gene are MNHNS and SASEGT. Trimming removed 1 base at V and 9 bases at J, with 7 bases between. The method was immunoSEQ multiplex PCR; TCRdb's version includes in-frame clones alone and lacks a portion of them. The data show roughly 160,000 clones, with just over 90% seen just once and around 4.5% held by the top ten. General study findings and limits: Most donors were white British and more were female, and clonal diversity was possibly underestimated. All repertoire sampling was performed exclusively after the peak T cell response. Regions 160-218 and 743-854 held dominance among vaccine-associated CD4 TCRs, which spanned spike.

This TCR was sampled from an adult in good health. The source material was peripheral blood, sampled on day 0 of MenACWY control vaccination. J is TRBJ2-7 and V is TRBV6-1; D possibly corresponds to TRBD1 (5 bases). CDR3 loop: CASSEVGAQYF. CDR3 coding DNA: TGTGCCAGCAGTGAAGTAGGGGCGCAGTACTTC.